This T cell receptor (beta chain) was sequenced in a study of T cell responses to AZD1222 COVID-19 vaccine. Method: immunoSEQ multiplex PCR; TCRdb's copy keeps in-frame clones and lacks some. The sample contains over 150,000 clones, roughly nine tenths of which appear only once. CDR3 size: 17 residues. The J segment lost 4 bases and the V segment lost 5 bases, leaving 12 bases of the junction unmatched. The germline V gene has CDR1 MDHEN and CDR2 SYDVKM. The source is an adult in good health. Material: peripheral blood, obtained on day 0 of AZD1222 vaccination. The V gene is TRBV28, the J gene TRBJ1-5; 9 bases align to TRBD1. This chain's CDR3 is CASSHVRDRAGNQPQHF. As DNA, the CDR3 is TGTGCCAGCAGTCACGTAAGGGACAGGGCCGGGAATCAGCCCCAGCATTTT.